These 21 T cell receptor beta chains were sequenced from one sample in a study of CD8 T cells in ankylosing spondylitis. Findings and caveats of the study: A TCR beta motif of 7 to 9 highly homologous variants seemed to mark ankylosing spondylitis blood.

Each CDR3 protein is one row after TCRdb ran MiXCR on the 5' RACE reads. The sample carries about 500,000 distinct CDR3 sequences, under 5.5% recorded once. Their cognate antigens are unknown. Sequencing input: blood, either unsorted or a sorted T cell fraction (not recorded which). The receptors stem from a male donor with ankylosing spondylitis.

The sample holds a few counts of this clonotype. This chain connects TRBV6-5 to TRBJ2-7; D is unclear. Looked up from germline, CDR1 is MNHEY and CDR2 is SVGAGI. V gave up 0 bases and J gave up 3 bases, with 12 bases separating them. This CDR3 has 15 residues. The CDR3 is CASSYSYSYYYEQYF. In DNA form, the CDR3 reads TGTGCCAGCAGTTACTCGTACAGTTACTACTACGAGCAGTACTTC.

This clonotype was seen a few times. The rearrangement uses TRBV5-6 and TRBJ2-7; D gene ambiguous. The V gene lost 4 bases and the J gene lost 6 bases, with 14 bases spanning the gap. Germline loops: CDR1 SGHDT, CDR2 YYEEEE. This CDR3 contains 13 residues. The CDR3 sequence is CASSPLQASEQYF. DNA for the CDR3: TGTGCCAGCAGCCCCCTCCAGGCCAGCGAGCAGTACTTC.

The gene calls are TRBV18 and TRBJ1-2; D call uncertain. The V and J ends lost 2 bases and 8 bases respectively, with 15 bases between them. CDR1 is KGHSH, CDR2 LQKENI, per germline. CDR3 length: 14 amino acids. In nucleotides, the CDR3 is TGTGCCAGCTCACCAGGAAATGCAGCCCGGGGCTACACCTTC. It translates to CASSPGNAARGYTF.

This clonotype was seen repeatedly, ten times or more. The CDR3 DNA follows: TGTGCCAGCAGCTCCGTAGCGGTCCAAGAGACCCAGTACTTC. Protein sequence: CASSSVAVQETQYF. The chain has TRBV7-2 and TRBJ2-5; possibly TRBD2 for D (6 bases). The CDR3 has 14 amino acids. Trimming took 4 bases from V and 1 from J, leaving 10 bases between them. The germline CDR1 and CDR2 sequences are SGHTA and FQGNSA.

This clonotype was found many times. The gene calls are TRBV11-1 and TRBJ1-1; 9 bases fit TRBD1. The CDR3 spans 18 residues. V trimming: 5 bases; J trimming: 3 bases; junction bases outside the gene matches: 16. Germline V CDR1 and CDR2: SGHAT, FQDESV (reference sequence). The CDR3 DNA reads TGTGCCAGCAGCCCTTCCCCCGGGACAGGGACGGGAGACACTGAAGCTTTCTTT. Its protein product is CASSPSPGTGTGDTEAFF.

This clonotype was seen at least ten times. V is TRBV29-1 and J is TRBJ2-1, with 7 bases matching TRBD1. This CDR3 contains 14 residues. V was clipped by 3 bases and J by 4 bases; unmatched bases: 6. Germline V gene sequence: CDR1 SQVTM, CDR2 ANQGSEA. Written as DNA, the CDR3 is TGCAGCGTTGAGGGGCAGGGGGAATACAATGAGCAGTTCTTC. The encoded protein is CSVEGQGEYNEQFF.

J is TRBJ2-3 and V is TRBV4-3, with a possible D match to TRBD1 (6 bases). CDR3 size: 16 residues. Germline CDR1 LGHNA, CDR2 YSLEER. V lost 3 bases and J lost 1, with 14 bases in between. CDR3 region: CASSHEVAGGTDTQYF. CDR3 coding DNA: TGCGCCAGCAGCCATGAGGTGGCAGGGGGCACAGATACGCAGTATTTT.

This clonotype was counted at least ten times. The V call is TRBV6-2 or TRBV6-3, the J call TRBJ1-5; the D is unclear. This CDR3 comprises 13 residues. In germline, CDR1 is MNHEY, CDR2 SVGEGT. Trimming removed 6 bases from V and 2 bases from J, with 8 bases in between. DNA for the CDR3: TGTGCCAGCAGGGCGTTGGGCAATCAGCCCCAGCATTTT. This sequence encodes CASRALGNQPQHF.

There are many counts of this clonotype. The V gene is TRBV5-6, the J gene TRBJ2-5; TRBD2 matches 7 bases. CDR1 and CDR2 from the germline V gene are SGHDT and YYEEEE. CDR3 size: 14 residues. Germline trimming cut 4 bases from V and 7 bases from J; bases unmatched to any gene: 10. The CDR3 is CASSADGLVGTQYF. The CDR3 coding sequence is TGTGCCAGCAGCGCCGACGGACTAGTTGGGACCCAGTACTTC.

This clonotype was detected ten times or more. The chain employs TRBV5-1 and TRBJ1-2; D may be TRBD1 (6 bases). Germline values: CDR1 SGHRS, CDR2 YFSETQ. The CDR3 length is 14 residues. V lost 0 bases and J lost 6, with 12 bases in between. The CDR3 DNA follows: TGCGCCAGCAGCTTGGATCGGGGGGGCCATGGCTACACCTTC. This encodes CASSLDRGGHGYTF. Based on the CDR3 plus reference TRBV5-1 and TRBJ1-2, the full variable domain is KAGVTQTPRYLIKTRGQQVTLSCSPISGHRSVSWYQQTPGQGLQFLFEYFSETQRNKGNFPGRFSGRQFSNSRSEMNVSTLELGDSALYLCASSLDRGGHGYTFGSGTRLTVV.

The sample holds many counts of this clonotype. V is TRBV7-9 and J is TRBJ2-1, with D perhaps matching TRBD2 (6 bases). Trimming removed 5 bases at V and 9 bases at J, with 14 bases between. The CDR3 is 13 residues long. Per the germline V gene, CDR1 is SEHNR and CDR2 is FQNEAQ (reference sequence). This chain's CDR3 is CASSLSGGTEQFF. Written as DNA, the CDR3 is TGTGCCAGCAGCCTGAGCGGAGGGACTGAGCAGTTCTTC.

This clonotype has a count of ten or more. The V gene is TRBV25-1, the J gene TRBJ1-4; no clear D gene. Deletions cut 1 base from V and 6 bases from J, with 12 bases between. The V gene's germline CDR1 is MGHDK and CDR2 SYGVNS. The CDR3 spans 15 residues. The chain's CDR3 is CASSEFGRLDEKLFF. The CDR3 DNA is TGTGCCAGCAGTGAATTTGGAAGGCTCGATGAAAAACTGTTTTTT.

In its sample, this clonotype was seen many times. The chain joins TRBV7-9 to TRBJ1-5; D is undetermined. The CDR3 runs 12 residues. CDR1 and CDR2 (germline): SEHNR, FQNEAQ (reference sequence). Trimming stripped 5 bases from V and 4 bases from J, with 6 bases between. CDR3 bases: TGTGCCAGCAGCCGATTAAATCAGCCCCAGCATTTT. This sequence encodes CASSRLNQPQHF.

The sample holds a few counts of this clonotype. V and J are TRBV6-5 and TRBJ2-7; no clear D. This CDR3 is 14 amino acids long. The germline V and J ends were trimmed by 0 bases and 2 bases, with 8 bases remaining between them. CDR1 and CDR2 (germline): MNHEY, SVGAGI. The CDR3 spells CASSYSIFTYEQYF. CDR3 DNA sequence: TGTGCCAGCAGTTACTCGATCTTCACCTACGAGCAGTACTTC.

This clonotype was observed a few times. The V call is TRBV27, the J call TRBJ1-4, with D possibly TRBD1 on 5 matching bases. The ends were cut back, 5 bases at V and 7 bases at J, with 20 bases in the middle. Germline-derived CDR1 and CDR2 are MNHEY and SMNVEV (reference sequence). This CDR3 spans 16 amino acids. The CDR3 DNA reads TGTGCCAGCAGTCCATACATCGGGTCGAGGGGTGAAAAACTGTTTTTT. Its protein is CASSPYIGSRGEKLFF.

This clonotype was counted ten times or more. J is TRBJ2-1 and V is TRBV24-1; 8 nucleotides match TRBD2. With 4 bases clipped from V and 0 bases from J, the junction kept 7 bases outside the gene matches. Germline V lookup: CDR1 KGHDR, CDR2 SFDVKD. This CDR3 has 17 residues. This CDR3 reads CATSDPTGTSSYNEQFF. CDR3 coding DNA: TGTGCCACCAGTGACCCGACCGGGACTAGCTCCTACAATGAGCAGTTCTTC.

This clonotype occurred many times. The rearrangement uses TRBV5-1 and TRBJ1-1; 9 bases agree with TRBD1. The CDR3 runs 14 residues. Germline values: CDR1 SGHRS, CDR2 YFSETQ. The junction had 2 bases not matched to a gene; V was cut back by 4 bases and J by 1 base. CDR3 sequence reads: CASSEQGANTEAFF. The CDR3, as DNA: TGCGCCAGCAGCGAACAGGGGGCGAACACTGAAGCTTTCTTT. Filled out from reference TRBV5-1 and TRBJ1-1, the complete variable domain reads KAGVTQTPRYLIKTRGQQVTLSCSPISGHRSVSWYQQTPGQGLQFLFEYFSETQRNKGNFPGRFSGRQFSNSRSEMNVSTLELGDSALYLCASSEQGANTEAFFGQGTRLTVV.

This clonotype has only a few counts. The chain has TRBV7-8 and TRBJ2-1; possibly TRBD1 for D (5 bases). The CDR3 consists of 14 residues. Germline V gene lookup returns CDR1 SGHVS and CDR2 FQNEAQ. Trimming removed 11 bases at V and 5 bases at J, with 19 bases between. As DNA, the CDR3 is TGTGCCGCCTTATCAGGGTTTGGGAACAATGAGCAGTTCTTC. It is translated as CAALSGFGNNEQFF.

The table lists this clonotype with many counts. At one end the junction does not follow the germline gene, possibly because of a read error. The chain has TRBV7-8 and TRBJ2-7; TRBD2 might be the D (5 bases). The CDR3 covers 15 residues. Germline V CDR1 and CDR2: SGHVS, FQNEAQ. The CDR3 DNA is TGTGCCAGCAGTTTAGTCAGCGGTAACTCCTACGAGCAGTACTTC. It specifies CASSLVSGNSYEQYF. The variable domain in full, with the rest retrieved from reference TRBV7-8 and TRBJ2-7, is GAGVSQSPRYKVAKRGQDVALRCDPISGHVSLFWYQQALGQGPEFLTYFQNEAQLDKSGLPSDRFFAERPEGSVSTLKIQRTQQEDSAVYLCASSLVSGNSYEQYFGPGTRLTVT.

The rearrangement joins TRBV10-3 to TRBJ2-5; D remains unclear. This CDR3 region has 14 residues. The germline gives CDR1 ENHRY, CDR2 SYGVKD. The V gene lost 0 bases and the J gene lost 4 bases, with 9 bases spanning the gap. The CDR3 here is CAISESSRLETQYF. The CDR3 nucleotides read TGTGCCATCAGTGAGTCGTCCAGGCTAGAGACCCAGTACTTC.

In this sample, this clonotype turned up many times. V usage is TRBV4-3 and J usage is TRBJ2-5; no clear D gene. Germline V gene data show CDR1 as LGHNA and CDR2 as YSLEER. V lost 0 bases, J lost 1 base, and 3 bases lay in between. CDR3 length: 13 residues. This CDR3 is CASSQDFQETQYF. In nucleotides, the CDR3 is TGCGCCAGCAGCCAAGACTTCCAAGAGACCCAGTACTTC.